Sequencing of this T cell receptor (beta chain) was carried out in a study of blood T cell repertoires in COVID-19. At the level of the study: Samples representing acute and convalescent COVID-19 were sourced from the United States, Italy and Spain. The cDNA or gDNA used as material had been derived from T cells, B-cell-depleted T cells, or PBMCs.

In this sample, this clone turned up once. In the authors' workflow: Reference gene primers were amplified, and this amplification served to estimate nucleated cell counts. Repertoires were generated with immunoSEQ multiplex PCR, while TCRdb's copy carries only in-frame clones and drops some. That table furnishes V, J and clone size, whereas the DNA furnished D and trimming. This table has 15,000 to 20,000 clones, 85% appearing once. Germline lookup yields CDR1 SGHTA and CDR2 FQGNSA. The CDR3 consists of 17 residues. V was shortened by 1 base and J by 2 bases, with 15 bases between the two germline ends.

The sequenced sample was peripheral blood. The source is a human donor with active COVID-19. The donor label of this sample is uncertain. This chain connects TRBV7-2 to TRBJ2-4; D is possibly TRBD1 (5 bases). The CDR3 coding sequence is TGTGCCAGCAGCTTAGAAGGGGTGGTTTGGACCAAAAACATTCAGTACTTC. This codes for CASSLEGVVWTKNIQYF.